Below, 32 T cell receptor beta chains from the same sample are listed, as sequenced in a study of cytomegalovirus exposure and HLA in healthy donors. Vbeta (60) and Jbeta (13) primers were used in the PCR. TCRdb's table, derived via immunoSEQ multiplex PCR, lists solely in-frame clones and lacks some. The sample consists of about 89,000 clones, around three quarters of them appearing once. The sequenced sample consisted of PBMCs. These receptors were collected from a male donor in good health and CMV-seronegative.

The sample holds one count of this clone. This chain uses TRBV7-9 with TRBJ1-5; no clear D. In germline, CDR1 is SEHNR, CDR2 FQNEAQ (reference sequence). With 8 bases removed from V and 1 base from J, the gap between germline ends came to 6 bases. The CDR3 runs to 12 residues. The CDR3 nucleotides are TGTGCCAGCTCTCAGAGCAATCAGCCCCAGCATTTT. Protein: CASSQSNQPQHF.

The V and J genes are TRBV7-8 and TRBJ2-1; 7 bases match TRBD2. V was clipped by 5 bases and J by 4 bases; unmatched bases: 11. Germline CDR1 SGHVS, CDR2 FQNEAQ. The CDR3 totals 16 residues. The chain's CDR3 is CASSPRLAVEYNEQFF. DNA for the CDR3: TGTGCCAGCAGCCCACGGCTAGCGGTAGAATACAATGAGCAGTTCTTC.

This clone was found a few times. This chain uses TRBV5-4 with TRBJ2-1; tentatively, D is TRBD2 (5 bases). The CDR3 sequence is 14 residues long. Germline V lookup: CDR1 SGHNT, CDR2 YYREEE (reference sequence). Trimming removed 1 base from V and 6 bases from J, with 11 bases in between. The CDR3 reads CASSLRLGVNEQFF. CDR3 DNA: TGTGCCAGCAGCTTGAGGCTGGGAGTCAATGAGCAGTTCTTC.

The V call is TRBV5-5, the J call TRBJ1-2, with D possibly TRBD1 on 6 matching bases. The CDR3 loop spans 13 amino acids. Germline values: CDR1 SGHKS, CDR2 YYEKEE (reference sequence). Trimming removed 6 bases from V and 3 bases from J, with 12 bases in between. DNA for the CDR3: TGTGCCAGCAATCTGGACAGCCACTATGGCTACACCTTC. It is translated as CASNLDSHYGYTF.

The J gene is TRBJ1-2, the V gene TRBV19; D remains ambiguous. This CDR3 has 16 amino acids. The V gene lost 3 bases and the J gene lost 1 base, with 15 bases spanning the gap. From germline, CDR1 is LNHDA and CDR2 SQIVND (reference sequence). This chain's CDR3 is CASSMVSRRNNYGYTF. The CDR3 DNA reads as TGTGCCAGTAGTATGGTCTCCCGCAGGAATAACTATGGCTACACCTTC. Full variable domain (outside the CDR3, taken from reference TRBV19 and TRBJ1-2): DGGITQSPKYLFRKEGQNVTLSCEQNLNHDAMYWYRQDPGQGLRLIYYSQIVNDFQKGDIAEGYSVSREKKESFPLTVTSAQKNPTAFYLCASSMVSRRNNYGYTFGSGTRLTVV.

The genes are TRBV30 and TRBJ2-7, with no clear D. CDR1 and CDR2 from the germline V gene are GTSNPN and SVGIG (reference sequence). The CDR3 has 11 amino acids. Trimming took 7 bases from V and 1 from J, leaving 8 bases between them. The CDR3 here is CAFGSSYEQYF. CDR3 nucleotides: TGTGCCTTCGGGTCTTCCTACGAGCAGTACTTC. Based on the CDR3 plus reference TRBV30 and TRBJ2-7, the full variable domain is SQTIHQWPATLVQPVGSPLSLECTVEGTSNPNLYWYRQAAGRGLQLLFYSVGIGQISSEVPQNLSASRPQDRQFILSSKKLLLSDSGFYLCAFGSSYEQYFGPGTRLTVT.

This clone was seen a handful of times. This chain uses TRBV18 with TRBJ1-1; D not certain. Germline-derived CDR1 and CDR2 are KGHSH and LQKENI. V lost 3 bases and J lost 0, with 2 bases in between. The CDR3 covers 12 residues. The CDR3 DNA reads as TGTGCCAGCTCACCCTTGAACACTGAAGCTTTCTTT. Protein sequence: CASSPLNTEAFF.

The rearrangement links TRBV5-6 to TRBJ1-1; unclear D gene. With 2 bases removed from V and 0 bases from J, the gap between germline ends came to 5 bases. This CDR3 has 13 residues. From germline, CDR1 is SGHDT and CDR2 YYEEEE. CDR3 nucleotide sequence: TGTGCCAGCAGCTTACCGGTGAACACTGAAGCTTTCTTT. It yields the protein CASSLPVNTEAFF.

Judged by abundance, this clone is medium-sized. The chain couples TRBV7-9 to TRBJ1-1; perhaps TRBD1 as D (5 bases). In germline, CDR1 is SEHNR, CDR2 FQNEAQ (reference sequence). Trimming left V 1 base short and J 6 bases short, with 18 bases between. This CDR3 is 16 amino acids long. The CDR3 spells CASSLVGSGRGSEAFF. CDR3 DNA: TGTGCCAGCAGCTTAGTCGGTTCAGGGCGAGGCTCTGAAGCTTTCTTT. Complete variable domain (other parts from reference TRBV7-9 and TRBJ1-1): DTGVSQNPRHKITKRGQNVTFRCDPISEHNRLYWYRQTLGQGPEFLTYFQNEAQLEKSRLLSDRFSAERPKGSFSTLEIQRTEQGDSAMYLCASSLVGSGRGSEAFFGQGTRLTVV.

The CDR3 DNA reads as TGTGCCAGCAGTGATCGGGCTTCGGAGGTTAAGGAGCAGTTCTTC. Its translation: CASSDRASEVKEQFF. This chain uses TRBV2 with TRBJ2-1; D might be TRBD2 (5 bases). Germline V gives CDR1 SNHLY, CDR2 FYNNEI. Trimming shortened V by 3 bases and J by 10 bases, and 19 bases separated the two germline ends. This CDR3 has 15 residues.

This rearrangement joins TRBV9 to TRBJ2-3, with 7 positions matching TRBD1. The CDR3 length is 14 residues. The V and J ends lost 3 bases and 4 bases, in that order; junction bases with no gene match: 5. CDR1 SGDLS and CDR2 YYNGEE come from the germline V gene. The CDR3 here is CASSAQTGSDTQYF. The CDR3 coding sequence is TGTGCCAGCAGCGCGCAGACAGGGTCAGATACGCAGTATTTT.

The genes are TRBV30 and TRBJ2-7; a weak D match, TRBD1 (6 bases). Looked up from germline, CDR1 is GTSNPN and CDR2 is SVGIG (reference sequence). Trimming pared 3 bases from V and 6 bases from J, leaving 15 bases between. The CDR3 has 13 amino acids. CDR3 region: CAWSEGDLSEQYF. The CDR3, as DNA: TGTGCCTGGAGCGAGGGGGATCTCTCCGAGCAGTACTTC.

The chain links TRBV28 to TRBJ1-2; 7 bases match TRBD1. The V and J ends lost 2 bases and 0 bases, in that order; junction bases with no gene match: 6. The CDR3 extends over 16 amino acids. Germline values: CDR1 MDHEN, CDR2 SYDVKM. The CDR3 reads CASSLRGGDANYGYTF. The CDR3 bases are TGTGCCAGCAGTTTAAGAGGGGGCGACGCTAACTATGGCTACACCTTC.

V and J are TRBV7-2 and TRBJ2-7; 7 bases are shared with TRBD1. Losses at the gene ends were 5 bases for V and 0 bases for J; bases not matched to a gene: 4. The CDR3 is 14 amino acids. Germline V gene lookup returns CDR1 SGHTA and CDR2 FQGNSA. CDR3 residues: CASSTRDSSYEQYF. The CDR3 nucleotides read TGTGCCAGCAGCACCCGGGACAGCTCCTACGAGCAGTACTTC.

The chain recombines TRBV28 with TRBJ1-1; 7 positions agree with TRBD1. The germline CDR1 and CDR2 sequences are MDHEN and SYDVKM. The V and J ends lost 5 bases and 4 bases, in that order; junction bases with no gene match: 7. This CDR3 spans 14 amino acids. The CDR3 here is CASSRSTGSTEAFF. DNA for the CDR3: TGTGCCAGCAGTCGGTCGACAGGGTCCACTGAAGCTTTCTTT. Looking up the rest from reference TRBV28 and TRBJ1-1 gives the full variable domain: DVKVTQSSRYLVKRTGEKVFLECVQDMDHENMFWYRQDPGLGLRLIYFSYDVKMKEKGDIPEGYSVSREKKERFSLILESASTNQTSMYLCASSRSTGSTEAFFGQGTRLTVV.

This clone was detected only a few times. The chain carries TRBV11-2 and TRBJ1-1; D call uncertain. The CDR3 loop spans 14 amino acids. Per the germline V gene, CDR1 is SGHAT and CDR2 is FQNNGV. The V end was cut by 4 bases, the J end by 1 base, with 10 bases between. The CDR3 sequence: CASSSPDWNTEAFF. CDR3 bases: TGTGCCAGCAGCTCCCCGGACTGGAACACTGAAGCTTTCTTT.

CDR3 amino acids: CASSPSLAEYNEQFF. DNA for the CDR3: TGTGCCAGCTCACCATCGCTAGCGGAATACAATGAGCAGTTCTTC. This rearrangement joins TRBV18 to TRBJ2-1; 7 bases line up with TRBD2. This CDR3 has 15 residues. With 2 bases clipped from V and 4 bases from J, the junction kept 5 bases outside the gene matches. Germline CDR1 KGHSH, CDR2 LQKENI.

The chain has TRBV19 and TRBJ1-5; D remains unclear. CDR3 length: 14 residues. Germline V gene data show CDR1 as LNHDA and CDR2 as SQIVND (reference sequence). Trimming pared 6 bases from V and 1 base from J, leaving 10 bases between. CDR3 protein: CASRRTTSNQPQHF. CDR3 DNA: TGTGCCAGTAGGAGAACTACGAGCAATCAGCCCCAGCATTTT. The whole variable domain, remainder taken from reference TRBV19 and TRBJ1-5, is DGGITQSPKYLFRKEGQNVTLSCEQNLNHDAMYWYRQDPGQGLRLIYYSQIVNDFQKGDIAEGYSVSREKKESFPLTVTSAQKNPTAFYLCASRRTTSNQPQHFGDGTRLSIL.

This clone was seen a single time. The chain links TRBV6-5 to TRBJ1-5; D might be TRBD1 (6 bases). CDR3 length: 15 amino acids. Trimming took 4 bases from V and 1 from J, leaving 11 bases between them. Germline V gene sequence: CDR1 MNHEY, CDR2 SVGAGI. The CDR3 loop is CASSLGGLSNQPQHF. The DNA of the CDR3 is TGTGCCAGCAGTTTAGGGGGTTTGAGCAATCAGCCCCAGCATTTT.

This chain links TRBV29-1 with TRBJ2-1, with TRBD2 identical over 9 bases. Germline V gene data show CDR1 as SQVTM and CDR2 as ANQGSEA. The CDR3 has 16 residues. V dropped 1 base and J dropped 3; count of bases not matched to a gene: 7. The CDR3 DNA sequence: TGCAGCGTTGAAGGTTTGAGACTAGCGGACTACAATGAGCAGTTCTTC. Encoded protein: CSVEGLRLADYNEQFF.

The chain has TRBV5-1 and TRBJ1-4; 7 nucleotides line up with TRBD1. CDR1 is SGHRS and CDR2 is YFSETQ in the germline V gene. V trimming: 3 bases; J trimming: 0 bases; junction bases outside the gene matches: 5. This CDR3 is 16 amino acids long. The CDR3, as DNA: TGCGCCAGCAGCTCCGGGGACAGCGCAACTAATGAAAAACTGTTTTTT. Amino acids: CASSSGDSATNEKLFF.

The V and J genes are TRBV28 and TRBJ1-2; D perhaps matches TRBD1 (6 bases). Germline lookup yields CDR1 MDHEN and CDR2 SYDVKM. CDR3 length: 15 residues. Deletions cut 0 bases from V and 0 bases from J, with 8 bases between. The CDR3 nucleotides are TGTGCCAGCAGTTTATGGGGGGCCTCTAACTATGGCTACACCTTC. This gives the protein CASSLWGASNYGYTF.

This clone has a handful of counts. The rearrangement links TRBV6-5 to TRBJ1-1; D is unclear. Trimming left V 7 bases short and J 7 bases short, with 13 bases between. The CDR3 spans 12 residues. CDR1 is MNHEY, CDR2 SVGAGI, per germline. CDR3 protein: CASKDSKHEAFF. The CDR3 nucleotides read TGTGCCAGCAAAGATAGCAAACATGAAGCTTTCTTT.

V gene TRBV27 combines with J gene TRBJ2-7, with D possibly matching TRBD1 (5 bases). Germline V lookup: CDR1 MNHEY, CDR2 SMNVEV (reference sequence). The CDR3 consists of 13 residues. With 7 bases removed from V and 2 bases from J, the gap between germline ends came to 12 bases. Here the CDR3 DNA reads TGTGCCAGCACAGGCCCACAGGCCTACGAGCAGTACTTC. Its protein product is CASTGPQAYEQYF.

The CDR3 DNA reads TGTGCCAGCTCACCCGGACAGGCTGGGGCCAACGTCCTGACTTTC. It translates to CASSPGQAGANVLTF. The V gene is TRBV18, the J gene TRBJ2-6; 7 bases agree with TRBD1. Germline assignment: CDR1 KGHSH and CDR2 LQKENI. The CDR3 totals 15 residues. The ends lost 3 bases at V and 2 bases at J; junction bases unmatched: 1.

V gene TRBV5-1 combines with J gene TRBJ2-5, with D unresolved. Germline CDR1 and CDR2: SGHRS and YFSETQ. V shed 0 bases and J shed 5 bases, with 14 bases lying between them. The CDR3 covers 15 residues. The CDR3 protein is CASSLGTVALETQYF. In DNA, the CDR3 is TGCGCCAGCAGCTTGGGTACCGTGGCCTTGGAGACCCAGTACTTC.

This clone was detected only a few times. The chain recombines TRBV7-2 with TRBJ2-2; D gene unclear. The CDR3 sequence is 16 residues long. Germline CDR1 SGHTA, CDR2 FQGNSA. V was trimmed by 2 bases and J by 0 bases, leaving 10 bases between them. CDR3 protein: CASSLLARTNTGELFF. DNA of the CDR3: TGTGCCAGCAGCTTATTAGCAAGGACGAACACCGGGGAGCTGTTTTTT.

The V call is TRBV9, the J call TRBJ2-1, with TRBD2 identical over 10 bases. The CDR3 totals 18 residues. Germline CDR1 SGDLS, CDR2 YYNGEE. The V and J ends lost 0 bases and 3 bases, in that order; junction bases with no gene match: 9. CDR3 amino acids: CASSVVGGSGGFYNEQFF. CDR3 in DNA: TGTGCCAGCAGCGTAGTCGGCGGTAGCGGGGGGTTCTACAATGAGCAGTTCTTC.

The gene calls are TRBV30 and TRBJ2-2; maybe TRBD1 (6 bases). The V and J ends lost 4 bases and 4 bases respectively, with 19 bases between them. Germline V lookup: CDR1 GTSNPN, CDR2 SVGIG (reference sequence). The CDR3 totals 16 residues. Here the CDR3 DNA reads TGTGCCTGGACCCTGGGAGTGACAGGATTCACCGGGGAGCTGTTTTTT. As protein: CAWTLGVTGFTGELFF.

The chain employs TRBV7-2 and TRBJ1-4; D is undetermined. CDR1 is SGHTA, CDR2 FQGNSA, per germline. The ends were cut back, 5 bases at V and 5 bases at J, with 9 bases in the middle. This CDR3 has 13 amino acids. CDR3 DNA sequence: TGTGCCAGCAGCCCTTCCGGGAATGAAAAACTGTTTTTT. Translation gives CASSPSGNEKLFF.

This chain connects TRBV7-2 to TRBJ1-5; D remains unclear. V was trimmed by 2 bases and J by 4 bases, leaving 3 bases between them. The CDR3 has 12 amino acids. CDR1 is SGHTA and CDR2 is FQGNSA in the germline V gene. In nucleotides, the CDR3 is TGTGCCAGCAGCTTACAAAATCAGCCCCAGCATTTT. Its protein is CASSLQNQPQHF.

The rearrangement links TRBV12-5 to TRBJ1-1; D not resolved. CDR1 LGHNT and CDR2 FRNRAP come from the germline V gene. V lost 3 bases and J lost 0, with 8 bases in between. CDR3 length: 14 amino acids. CDR3: CASGFAGLNTEAFF. The CDR3 DNA sequence: TGTGCTAGTGGTTTCGCAGGATTGAACACTGAAGCTTTCTTT.